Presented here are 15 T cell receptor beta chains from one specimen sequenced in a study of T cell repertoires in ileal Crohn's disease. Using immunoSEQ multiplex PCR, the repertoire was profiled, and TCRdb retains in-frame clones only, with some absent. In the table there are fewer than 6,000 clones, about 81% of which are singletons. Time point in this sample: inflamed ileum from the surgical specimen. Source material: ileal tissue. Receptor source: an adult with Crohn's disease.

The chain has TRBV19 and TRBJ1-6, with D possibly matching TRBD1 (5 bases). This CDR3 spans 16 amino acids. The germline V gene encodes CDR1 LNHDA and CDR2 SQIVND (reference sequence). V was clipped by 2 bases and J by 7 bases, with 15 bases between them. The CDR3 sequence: CASSITARALNSPLHF. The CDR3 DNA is TGTGCCAGTAGTATAACGGCCAGGGCCCTAAATTCACCCCTCCACTTT. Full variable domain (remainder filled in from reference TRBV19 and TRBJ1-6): DGGITQSPKYLFRKEGQNVTLSCEQNLNHDAMYWYRQDPGQGLRLIYYSQIVNDFQKGDIAEGYSVSREKKESFPLTVTSAQKNPTAFYLCASSITARALNSPLHFGNGTRLTVT.

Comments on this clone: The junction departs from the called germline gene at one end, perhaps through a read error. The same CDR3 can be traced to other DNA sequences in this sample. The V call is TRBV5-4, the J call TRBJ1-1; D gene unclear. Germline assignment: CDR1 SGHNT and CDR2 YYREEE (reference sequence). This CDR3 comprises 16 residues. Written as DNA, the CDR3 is TGCGCCAGCAGCTTGGATTGGGTATACATGAACACTGAAGCTTTCTTT. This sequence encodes CASSLDWVYMNTEAFF.

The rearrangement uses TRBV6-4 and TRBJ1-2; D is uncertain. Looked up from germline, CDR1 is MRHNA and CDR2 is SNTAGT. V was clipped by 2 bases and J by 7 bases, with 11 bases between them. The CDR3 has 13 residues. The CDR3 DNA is TGTGCCAGCAGTGACATTGGTAGCGGTGGCTACACCTTC. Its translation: CASSDIGSGGYTF.

This CDR3 reads CASSPFGLIRQETQYF. The CDR3 DNA follows: TGTGCCAGCAGTCCCTTCGGGCTTATCCGCCAAGAGACCCAGTACTTC. This chain joins TRBV27 and TRBJ2-5; D remains unclear. V was trimmed by 5 bases and J by 1 base, leaving 17 bases between them. Germline V gene data show CDR1 as MNHEY and CDR2 as SMNVEV (reference sequence). The CDR3 has 16 amino acids.

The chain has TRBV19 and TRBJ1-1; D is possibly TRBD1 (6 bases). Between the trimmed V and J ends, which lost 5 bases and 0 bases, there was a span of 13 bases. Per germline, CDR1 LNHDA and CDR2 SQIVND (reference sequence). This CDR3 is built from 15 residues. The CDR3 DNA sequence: TGTGCCAGTAGTCCGGGGACAACCATGAACACTGAAGCTTTCTTT. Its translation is CASSPGTTMNTEAFF.

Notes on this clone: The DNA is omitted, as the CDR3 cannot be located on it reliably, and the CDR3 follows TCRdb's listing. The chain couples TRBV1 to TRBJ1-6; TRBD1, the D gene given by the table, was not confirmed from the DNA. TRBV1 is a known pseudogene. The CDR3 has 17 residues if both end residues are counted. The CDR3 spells CTSSPAGFGTGSSPLHF.

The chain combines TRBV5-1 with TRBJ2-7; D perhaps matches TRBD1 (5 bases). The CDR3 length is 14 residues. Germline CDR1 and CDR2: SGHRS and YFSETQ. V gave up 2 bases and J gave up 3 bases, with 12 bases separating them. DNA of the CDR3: TGCGCCAGCAGCTTTGGGTTACAGGACTACGAGCAGTACTTC. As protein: CASSFGLQDYEQYF.

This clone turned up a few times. The CDR3 nucleotides are TGTGCCATCAGTGCAGCAAATGAGCAGTTCTTC. It encodes CAISAANEQFF. J is TRBJ2-1 and V is TRBV10-3; D not resolved. V lost 4 bases and J 7 bases, leaving 5 bases between the germline ends. Germline CDR1 reads ENHRY; CDR2 reads SYGVKD. This CDR3 is built from 11 residues.

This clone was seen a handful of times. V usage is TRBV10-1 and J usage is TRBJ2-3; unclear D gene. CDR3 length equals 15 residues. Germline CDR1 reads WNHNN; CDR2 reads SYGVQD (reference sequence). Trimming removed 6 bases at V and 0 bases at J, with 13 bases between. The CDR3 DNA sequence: TGCGCCAGCAGCCCCCGACTGTATAGCACAGATACGCAGTATTTT. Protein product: CASSPRLYSTDTQYF.

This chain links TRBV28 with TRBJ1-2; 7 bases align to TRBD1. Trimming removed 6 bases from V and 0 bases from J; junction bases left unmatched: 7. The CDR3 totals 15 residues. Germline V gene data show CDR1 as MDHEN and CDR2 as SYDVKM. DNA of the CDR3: TGTGCCAGCAGCCGTATGACAGGGTCTAACTATGGCTACACCTTC. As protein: CASSRMTGSNYGYTF.

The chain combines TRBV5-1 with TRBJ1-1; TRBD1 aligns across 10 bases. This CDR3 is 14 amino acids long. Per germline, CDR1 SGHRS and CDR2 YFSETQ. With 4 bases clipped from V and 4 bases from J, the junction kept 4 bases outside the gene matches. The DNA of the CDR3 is TGCGCCAGCAGCGGGACAGGGGTTCTCACTGAAGCTTTCTTT. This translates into CASSGTGVLTEAFF.

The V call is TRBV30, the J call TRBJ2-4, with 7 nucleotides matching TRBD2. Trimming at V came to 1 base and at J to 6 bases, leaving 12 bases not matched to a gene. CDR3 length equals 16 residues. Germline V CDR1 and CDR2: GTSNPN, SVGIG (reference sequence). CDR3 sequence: CAWSAPTTSSPNIQYF. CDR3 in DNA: TGTGCCTGGAGTGCACCGACGACTAGCTCCCCAAACATTCAGTACTTC.

CDR3 residues: CASSSRWTSDNEQFF. The CDR3 bases are TGTGCCAGCAGCTCGAGATGGACTAGCGACAATGAGCAGTTCTTC. V is TRBV13 and J is TRBJ2-1; 9 bases fit TRBD2. V dropped 4 bases and J dropped 5; count of bases not matched to a gene: 6. The CDR3 is 15 amino acids. Germline V gives CDR1 PRHDT, CDR2 FYEKMQ (reference sequence).

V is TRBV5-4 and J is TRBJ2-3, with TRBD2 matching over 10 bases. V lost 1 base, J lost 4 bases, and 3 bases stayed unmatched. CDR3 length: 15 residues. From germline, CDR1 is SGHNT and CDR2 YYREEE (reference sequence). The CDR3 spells CASSLMSGRADTQYF. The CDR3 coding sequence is TGTGCCAGCAGCTTGATGAGCGGGAGGGCAGATACGCAGTATTTT.

The CDR3 here is CASRRAGRPQHF. CDR3 DNA: TGTGCCAGTAGGAGAGCAGGCAGGCCCCAGCATTTT. The chain employs TRBV6-1 and TRBJ1-5; D remains ambiguous. Per the germline V gene, CDR1 is MNHNS and CDR2 is SASEGT. V was pared by 9 bases and J by 9 bases, with 15 bases between. CDR3 length: 12 residues.